This TCR beta chain emerged from a study of T cells in Graves' hyperthyroidism and ophthalmopathy. This clonotype showed up just a few times. Amplified regions were TCR beta CDR3 sequences from RNA transcripts. Researchers ran a first-round RT-PCR on the TCR CDR3 using the HTBI primer set. TCRdb called the multiplex PCR reads again in MiXCR, with one record for every CDR3 protein. The sample includes roughly 740,000 distinct CDR3 sequences, approximately 16% of them seen just once. Sequencing was performed on blood. The receptor comes from a man younger than 35 with Graves' hyperthyroidism.

CDR3 nucleotide sequence: TGTGCCAGCAGCTCACACGTCGGGGAGACCCAGTACTTC. It translates to CASSSHVGETQYF. The V gene is TRBV7-3, the J gene TRBJ2-5; D remains unclear. CDR1 SGHTA and CDR2 FQGTGA come from the germline V gene. CDR3 length: 13 residues. Trimming left V 4 bases short and J 5 bases short, with 11 bases between. The variable domain in full, completed from reference TRBV7-3 and TRBJ2-5, reads GAGVSQTPSNKVTEKGKYVELRCDPISGHTALYWYRQSLGQGPEFLIYFQGTGAADDSGLPNDRFFAVRPEGSVSTLKIQRTERGDSAVYLCASSSHVGETQYFGPGTRLLVL.